This T cell receptor beta chain appears in the sequencing data of a study of CD8 T cells in Susac syndrome. After extraction with the RNeasy kit, roughly 0.5 to 1 ug of the RNA was reverse transcribed using random hexamers. Multiplex immunoSEQ PCR targeted 54 Vbeta and 13 Jbeta TCR beta segments. Using its own MiXCR run on the immunoSEQ multiplex PCR reads, TCRdb lists one record per CDR3 protein. The data contain just over 150,000 distinct CDR3 sequences, 85% to 95% of them seen just once; the ten biggest clones take up roughly 0.2%. In the multiple sclerosis control group, patients were treatment-naive and had stable or active relapsing-remitting disease. In contrast to the negatively isolated CD8+ and CD4+ T cells, TEMRA cells were FACS-enriched. This clonotype was detected only once. Looked up from germline, CDR1 is SQVTM and CDR2 is ANQGSEA. The CDR3 runs to 12 residues. Trimming shortened V by 4 bases and J by 5 bases, and 11 bases separated the two germline ends.

The receptor's source is a human donor with multiple sclerosis. The specimen sequenced was CD8+ T cells from PBMCs. The rearrangement uses TRBV29-1 and TRBJ1-1; D gene unclear. The chain's CDR3 is CSVVFLGTEAFF. CDR3 in DNA: TGCAGCGTTGTATTCTTAGGGACTGAAGCTTTCTTT.